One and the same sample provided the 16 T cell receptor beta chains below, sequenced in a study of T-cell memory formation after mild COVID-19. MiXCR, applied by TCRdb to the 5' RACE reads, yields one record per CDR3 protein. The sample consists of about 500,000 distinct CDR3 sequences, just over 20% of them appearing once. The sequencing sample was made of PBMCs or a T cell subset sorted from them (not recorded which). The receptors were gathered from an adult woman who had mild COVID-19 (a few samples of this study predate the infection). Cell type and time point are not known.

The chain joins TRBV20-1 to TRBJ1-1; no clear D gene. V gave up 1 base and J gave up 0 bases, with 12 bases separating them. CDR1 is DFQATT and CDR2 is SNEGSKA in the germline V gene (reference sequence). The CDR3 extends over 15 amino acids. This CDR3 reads CSARALGIMNTEAFF. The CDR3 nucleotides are TGCAGTGCTAGAGCTTTAGGGATTATGAACACTGAAGCTTTCTTT.

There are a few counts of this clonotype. CDR3 DNA sequence: TGTGCCAGCAGTGGACTAGCGGTTGCAGAGACCCAGTACTTC. This codes for CASSGLAVAETQYF. This chain links TRBV2 with TRBJ2-5, with TRBD2 matching 9 bases. Germline V lookup: CDR1 SNHLY, CDR2 FYNNEI. V was clipped by 4 bases and J by 4 bases; unmatched bases: 4. The CDR3 is 14 amino acids.

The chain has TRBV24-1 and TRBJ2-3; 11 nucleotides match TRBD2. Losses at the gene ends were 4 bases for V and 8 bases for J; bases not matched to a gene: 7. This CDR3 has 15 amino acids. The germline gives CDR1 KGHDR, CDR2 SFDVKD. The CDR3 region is CATSDNGLAGGTQYF. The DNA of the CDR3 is TGTGCCACCAGTGACAATGGACTAGCGGGCGGTACGCAGTATTTT.

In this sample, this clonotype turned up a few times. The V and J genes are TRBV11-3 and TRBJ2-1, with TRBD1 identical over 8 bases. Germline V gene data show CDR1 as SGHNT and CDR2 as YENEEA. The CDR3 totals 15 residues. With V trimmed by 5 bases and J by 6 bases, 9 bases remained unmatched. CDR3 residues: CASSPRTGPSNEQFF. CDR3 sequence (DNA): TGTGCCAGCAGCCCGAGGACAGGGCCGAGCAATGAGCAGTTCTTC.

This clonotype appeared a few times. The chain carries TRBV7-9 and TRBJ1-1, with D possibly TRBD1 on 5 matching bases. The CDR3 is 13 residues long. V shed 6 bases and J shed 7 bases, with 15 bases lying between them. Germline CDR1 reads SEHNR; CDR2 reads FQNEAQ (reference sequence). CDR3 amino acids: CASSPGRVGEAFF. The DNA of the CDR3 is TGTGCCAGCAGTCCAGGGCGAGTTGGTGAAGCTTTCTTT.

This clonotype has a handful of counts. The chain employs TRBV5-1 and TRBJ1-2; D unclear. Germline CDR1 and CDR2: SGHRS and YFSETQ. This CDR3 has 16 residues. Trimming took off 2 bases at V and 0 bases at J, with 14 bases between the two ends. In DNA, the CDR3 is TGCGCCAGCAGCTTCGCCCGGGCAGAATCTAACTATGGCTACACCTTC. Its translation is CASSFARAESNYGYTF.

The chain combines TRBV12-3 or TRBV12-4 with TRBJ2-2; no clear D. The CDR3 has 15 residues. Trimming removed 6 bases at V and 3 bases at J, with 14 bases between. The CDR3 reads CASRVLGWDTGELFF. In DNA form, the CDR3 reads TGTGCCAGCAGAGTACTGGGGTGGGACACCGGGGAGCTGTTTTTT.

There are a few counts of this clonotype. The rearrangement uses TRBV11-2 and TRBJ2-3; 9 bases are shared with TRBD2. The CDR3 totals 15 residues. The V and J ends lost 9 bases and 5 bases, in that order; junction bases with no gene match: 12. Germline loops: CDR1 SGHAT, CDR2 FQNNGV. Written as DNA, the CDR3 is TGTGCCAGTAGGGGGACTAGCTGGGGGCTAGATACGCAGTATTTT. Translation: CASRGTSWGLDTQYF.

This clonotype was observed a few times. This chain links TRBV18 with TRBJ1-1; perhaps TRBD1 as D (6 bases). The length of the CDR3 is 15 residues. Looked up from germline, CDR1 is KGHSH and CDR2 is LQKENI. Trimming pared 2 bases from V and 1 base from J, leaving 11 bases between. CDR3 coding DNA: TGTGCCAGCTCACCATCGGGGGCGACGAACACTGAAGCTTTCTTT. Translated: CASSPSGATNTEAFF. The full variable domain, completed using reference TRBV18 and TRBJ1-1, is NAGVMQNPRHLVRRRGQEARLRCSPMKGHSHVYWYRQLPEEGLKFMVYLQKENIIDESGMPKERFSAEFPKEGPSILRIQQVVRGDSAAYFCASSPSGATNTEAFFGQGTRLTVV.

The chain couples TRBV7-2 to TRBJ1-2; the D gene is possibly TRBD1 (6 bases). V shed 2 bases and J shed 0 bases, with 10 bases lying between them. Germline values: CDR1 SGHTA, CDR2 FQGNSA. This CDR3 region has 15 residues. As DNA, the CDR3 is TGTGCCAGCAGCTTAAACGGGGGGCCTAACTATGGCTACACCTTC. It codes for CASSLNGGPNYGYTF.

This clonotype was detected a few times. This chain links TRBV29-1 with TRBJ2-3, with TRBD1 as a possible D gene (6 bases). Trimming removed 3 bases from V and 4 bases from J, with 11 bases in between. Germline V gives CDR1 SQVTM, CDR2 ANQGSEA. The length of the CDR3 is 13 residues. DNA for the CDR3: TGCAGCGTTGAGTTTTCAGGGGCAGATACGCAGTATTTT. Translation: CSVEFSGADTQYF.

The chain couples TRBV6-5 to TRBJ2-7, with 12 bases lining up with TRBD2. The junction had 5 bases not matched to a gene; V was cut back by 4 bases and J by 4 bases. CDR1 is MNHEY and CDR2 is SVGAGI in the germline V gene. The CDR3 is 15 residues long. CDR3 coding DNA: TGTGCCAGCAGTTCTCAGACTAGCGGGAGTTACGAGCAGTACTTC. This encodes CASSSQTSGSYEQYF.

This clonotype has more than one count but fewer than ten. CDR3 nucleotide sequence: TGTGCCAGCAGTGAGACATTGAGCTCCTACGAGCAGTACTTC. It translates to CASSETLSSYEQYF. This chain joins TRBV6-1 and TRBJ2-7; no reliable D call. Germline CDR1 MNHNS, CDR2 SASEGT. The CDR3 sequence is 14 residues long. V was cut by 3 bases and J by 0 bases, with 9 bases left in between.

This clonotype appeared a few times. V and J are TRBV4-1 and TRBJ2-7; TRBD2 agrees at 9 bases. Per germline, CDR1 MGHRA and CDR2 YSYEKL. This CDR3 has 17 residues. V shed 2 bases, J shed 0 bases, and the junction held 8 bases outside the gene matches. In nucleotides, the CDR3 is TGCGCCAGCAGCCAACTCCCCAGCGGGGGGAGCTCCTACGAGCAGTACTTC. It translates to CASSQLPSGGSSYEQYF.

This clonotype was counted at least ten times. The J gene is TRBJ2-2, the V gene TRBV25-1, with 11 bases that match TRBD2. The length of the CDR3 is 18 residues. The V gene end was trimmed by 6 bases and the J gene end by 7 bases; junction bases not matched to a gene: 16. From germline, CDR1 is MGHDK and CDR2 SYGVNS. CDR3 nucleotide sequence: TGTGCCAGCAGCGAGTCTAGCGGGGGGCCAGGTGCTAGCGGGGAGCTGTTTTTT. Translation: CASSESSGGPGASGELFF.

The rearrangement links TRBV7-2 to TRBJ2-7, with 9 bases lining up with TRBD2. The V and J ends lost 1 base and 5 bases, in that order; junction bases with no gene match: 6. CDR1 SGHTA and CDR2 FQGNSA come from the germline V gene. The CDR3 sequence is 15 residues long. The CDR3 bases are TGTGCCAGCAGCTTAGTTAGCGGGAGTGGGAACGAGCAGTACTTC. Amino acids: CASSLVSGSGNEQYF. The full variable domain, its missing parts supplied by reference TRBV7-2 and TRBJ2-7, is GAGVSQSPSNKVTEKGKDVELRCDPISGHTALYWYRQSLGQGLEFLIYFQGNSAPDKSGLPSDRFSAERTGGSVSTLTIQRTQQEDSAVYLCASSLVSGSGNEQYFGPGTRLTVT.